One and the same sample provided the 2 T cell receptor beta chains below, sequenced in a study of CD8 T cells in ankylosing spondylitis. TCRdb itself ran the 5' RACE reads through MiXCR, one entry per CDR3 protein. The sample gives a few hundred thousand distinct CDR3 sequences, around 16% of which show up once; approximately 40% is in the top ten. The antigens these receptors bind are not known. General study findings and limits: It appeared that ankylosing spondylitis blood was characterized by a TCR beta motif of under ten highly homologous variants.

The specimen was blood, either unsorted or a sorted T cell fraction (not recorded which). All receptors come from a male donor with ankylosing spondylitis.

This chain links TRBV5-6 with TRBJ2-3; D might be TRBD1 (5 bases). The CDR3 sequence is 14 residues long. V was pared by 1 base and J by 4 bases, with 10 bases between. Germline V lookup: CDR1 SGHDT, CDR2 YYEEEE. CDR3 sequence reads: CASSLQQDADTQYF. Written as DNA, the CDR3 is TGTGCCAGCAGCTTGCAACAGGACGCAGATACGCAGTATTTT. Full variable domain (remainder filled in from reference TRBV5-6 and TRBJ2-3): DAGVTQSPTHLIKTRGQQVTLRCSPKSGHDTVSWYQQALGQGPQFIFQYYEEEERQRGNFPDRFSGHQFPNYSSELNVNALLLGDSALYLCASSLQQDADTQYFGPGTRLTVL.

The V gene is TRBV6-1, the J gene TRBJ2-7; 7 bases are a match to TRBD1. Looked up from germline, CDR1 is MNHNS and CDR2 is SASEGT. J lost 0 bases, V lost 6 bases, and 5 bases had no gene match. There are 14 residues in the CDR3. In nucleotides, the CDR3 is TGTGCCAGCAGGGACGGACAGGCCTCCTACGAGCAGTACTTC. This translates into CASRDGQASYEQYF.